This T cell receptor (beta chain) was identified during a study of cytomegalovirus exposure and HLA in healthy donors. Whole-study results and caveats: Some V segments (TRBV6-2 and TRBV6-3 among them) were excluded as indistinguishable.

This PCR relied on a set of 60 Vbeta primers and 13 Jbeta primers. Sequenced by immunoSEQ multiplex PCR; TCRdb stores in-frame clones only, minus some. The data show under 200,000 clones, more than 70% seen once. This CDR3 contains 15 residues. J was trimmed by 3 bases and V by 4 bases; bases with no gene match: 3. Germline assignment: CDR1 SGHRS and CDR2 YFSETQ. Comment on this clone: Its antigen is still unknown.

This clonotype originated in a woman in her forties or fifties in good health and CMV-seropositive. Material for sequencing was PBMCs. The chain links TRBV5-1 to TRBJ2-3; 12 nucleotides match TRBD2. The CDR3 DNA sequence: TGCGCCAGCAGCATTACTAGCGGGAGGACAGATACGCAGTATTTT. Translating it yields CASSITSGRTDTQYF.